This TCR beta chain was profiled in a study of T cells after yellow fever vaccination (dated by TCRdb to between 2018 and 2021). Concerning the study at large: Libraries from fractions with low cell numbers were prepared with the SMART-Seq v4 Ultra Low Input RNA kit. Bulk TCR alpha and beta repertoires were sequenced longitudinally to track T-cell clones before and after primary and booster YFV17D yellow fever vaccination. Two healthy male donors made up the cohort, one aged 18 to 30 years and the other aged 30 to 40 years. Blood samples were taken at several timepoints before and after primary and secondary immunization, and bulk PBMC replicates and cell subsets were isolated.

Synthesis of TCR cDNA relied on 5'RACE template switching, a step that introduced a universal primer site along with unique molecular identifiers. cDNA synthesis was primed from both the TCR alpha and TCR beta constant segments. Library amplification involved two PCR steps, and the second step added sample barcodes and sequencing adapters. Sequencing of libraries was performed on Illumina HiSeq 2500 (2x100 bp) or NovaSeq (2x150 bp). On the study's bioinformatics: Reads were demultiplexed and collapsed into UMI consensus sequences with MIGEC, and V(D)J alignment was performed with MiXCR. Using edgeR on replicate PBMC samples, clonotypes were called vaccine-responding if FDR was below 0.01 and the log2 fold change was above 5 up to day 15. CD4 or CD8 identity was assigned to each bulk clonotype according to whether the clonotype was present at higher abundance in the sequenced CD4 repertoire or the sequenced CD8 repertoire. Clones were called with MiXCR by TCRdb after fastp trimmed the public reads at Q25, and only in-frame beta chains were retained. Here each entry gathers all rows of one CDR3 protein and keeps the most common genes and DNA. These V and J calls rely on TCRdb rather than the paper's analysis. Across this sample there are roughly 79,000 distinct CDR3 sequences, with 7.3% seen only once. The ten most abundant clones make up approximately 30% of the sample.

The sample holds a few counts of this clonotype. The antigen it recognizes is unknown. No base quality values were provided; no much bigger clone lies one nucleotide off. The sample's treatment or condition label, in plain terms: live attenuated yellow fever vaccine strain. PBMCs were isolated from peripheral blood using a standard Ficoll-Paque protocol. Dynabeads CD4 and CD8 positive selection kits were used to isolate CD4 and CD8 T-cell fractions. RNA was extracted with TriZol from bulk PBMCs, CD4 and CD8 fractions, and dextramer-positive and dextramer-negative fractions. Study-level results and caveats: Only a couple of donors were included in the study, so the extent to which the findings can be generalized is limited. Computational filtering was required because FACS-sorted repertoires could contain abundant contaminating clonotypes from the bulk population. A small share of clonotypes was detected in both CD4 and CD8 compartments, with the overlap likely arising from convergent recombination. The secondary T-cell response was weaker than the primary response but faster, peaking on day 5 instead of day 15. After the booster, most of the clones that had expanded following primary vaccination were detected again (around 97% of CD4 and more than 85% of CD8), which suggests that memory was broadly maintained.

The CDR1 and CDR2 encoded by the germline V gene are SNHLY and FYNNEI. At the junction V is shortened by 8 bases and J by 1 base, with 14 bases in between. The CDR3 sequence holds 14 residues, the cysteine and phenylalanine included. Kept here is only the CDR3 DNA, which spans 42 bases and is read in frame from base 1. The input for sequencing was CD8+ T cells sorted from PBMCs, taken more than 8 days after the first yellow fever vaccination. The origin of this receptor is a man aged 18 to 35 who received the YFV17D yellow fever vaccine. The chain is made from TRBV2 and TRBJ1-1; the D gene cannot be resolved reliably. CDR3 reads: CASEGRAANTEAFF. The base sequence is TGTGCCAGCGAAGGTCGGGCCGCGAACACTGAAGCTTTCTTT.